This T cell receptor beta chain was documented in a study of T-cell reconstitution after alpha-beta-depleted transplantation in children. This CDR3 region has 14 residues. Germline CDR1 and CDR2: SGHVS and FNYEAQ. V gave up 0 bases and J gave up 4 bases, with 10 bases separating them. Study findings and constraints: Once a year had passed after transplant, T-cell counts and diversity came mostly from newly produced T cells. Elevated TCRbeta diversity at day 60 was traced, in some patients, to surviving recipient T cells and thymic progenitors.

Unique molecular identifiers were used to barcode this TCRbeta library. One entry per CDR3 protein, called by TCRdb with MiXCR from the PCR reads. Of about 280,000 distinct CDR3 sequences in the sample, approximately 10% are singletons; the top ten hold around 20%. In this sample, this clonotype turned up many times. Antigen unknown. The chain combines TRBV7-6 with TRBJ2-7, with D possibly being TRBD2 (6 bases). The source is a male patient between 2 and 9 years old who had a stem cell transplant for chronic granulomatous disease, so the T cells may come from the graft donor. The sequences come from peripheral blood, collected 180 days after TCRalphabeta/CD19-depleted stem cell transplant. The DNA for the CDR3 is TGTGCCAGCAGCTTAGCACAGGCGGGGTACGAGCAGTACTTC. Amino acid sequence: CASSLAQAGYEQYF.